Following are 28 T cell receptor beta chains from one sample sequenced in a study of T cell responses to AZD1222 COVID-19 vaccine. Profiling relied on immunoSEQ multiplex PCR, and the TCRdb table lists in-frame clones only, not all of them. The sample has nearly 200,000 clones, 85% to 95% seen once; the top ten hold about 1%. This sample comprised peripheral blood, obtained 28 days after the second AZD1222 dose. Receptor source: an adult who received the AZD1222 COVID-19 vaccine.

The CDR3 here is CASSPGQLYTGELFF. The CDR3 nucleotides read TGTGCCAGCAGCCCGGGACAGCTTTACACCGGGGAGCTGTTTTTT. The chain carries TRBV7-6 and TRBJ2-2; 7 bases are shared with TRBD1. The CDR3 runs to 15 residues. Trimming at V came to 5 bases and at J to 3 bases, leaving 6 bases not matched to a gene. The germline gives CDR1 SGHVS, CDR2 FNYEAQ.

The V and J genes are TRBV6-5 and TRBJ1-5; D possibly corresponds to TRBD1 (5 bases). V was clipped by 3 bases and J by 2 bases, with 14 bases between them. Germline values: CDR1 MNHEY, CDR2 SVGAGI. The length of the CDR3 is 16 residues. In nucleotides, the CDR3 is TGTGCCAGCAGTTATCAGCAGGGACTTGGCAATCAGCCCCAGCATTTT. Its protein product is CASSYQQGLGNQPQHF.

This clone was found a few times. J is TRBJ1-4 and V is TRBV6-5, with D uncertain. This CDR3 is built from 14 residues. The germline CDR1 and CDR2 sequences are MNHEY and SVGAGI. Between the trimmed V and J ends, which lost 8 bases and 7 bases, there was a span of 17 bases. The CDR3 is CASVPPTSGEKLFF. For the CDR3, the DNA is TGTGCCAGCGTCCCTCCTACTTCGGGTGAAAAACTGTTTTTT.

This clone occurred once. The chain uses TRBV5-1 and TRBJ1-2; no reliable D call. The CDR3 has 12 residues. The V end was cut by 0 bases, the J end by 10 bases, with 10 bases between. Germline CDR1 SGHRS, CDR2 YFSETQ. The CDR3 region has the DNA TGCGCCAGCAGCTTGGAGCTGGGAGTCTACACCTTC. Protein: CASSLELGVYTF.

The chain has TRBV27 and TRBJ2-1; D might be TRBD1 (5 bases). Germline CDR1 and CDR2: MNHEY and SMNVEV (reference sequence). The CDR3 has 14 residues. V shed 6 bases and J shed 0 bases, with 9 bases lying between them. The CDR3 sequence: CASSRQYSYNEQFF. The CDR3 region has the DNA TGTGCCAGCAGCCGACAGTACTCCTACAATGAGCAGTTCTTC.

J is TRBJ1-2 and V is TRBV12-3 or TRBV12-4; D is uncertain. CDR3 length equals 13 residues. Trimming cost V 6 bases and J 6 bases, with 14 bases left between them. The CDR3 nucleotides read TGTGCCAGCAGGAGCGCCGGTGGGAATGGCTACACCTTC. It translates to CASRSAGGNGYTF.

The chain links TRBV7-2 to TRBJ1-3; TRBD1 matches at 12 bases. CDR3 length equals 16 residues. V trimming: 6 bases; J trimming: 3 bases; junction bases outside the gene matches: 6. CDR1 is SGHTA, CDR2 FQGNSA, per germline. The CDR3 sequence is CASSSGQGAGGNTIYF. The CDR3 DNA follows: TGTGCCAGCAGTTCGGGACAGGGGGCCGGTGGAAACACCATATATTTT.

This sequence joins TRBV5-1 and TRBJ1-1; perhaps TRBD1 as D (6 bases). CDR1 and CDR2 (germline): SGHRS, YFSETQ. The V gene lost 0 bases and the J gene lost 4 bases, with 13 bases spanning the gap. The CDR3 length is 15 residues. The chain's CDR3 is CASSLAAGASTEAFF. The CDR3 DNA reads as TGCGCCAGCAGCTTGGCGGCGGGGGCCAGCACTGAAGCTTTCTTT.

The chain carries TRBV28 and TRBJ1-5; unclear D gene. The CDR3 loop spans 15 amino acids. Trimming took 5 bases from V and 0 from J, leaving 11 bases between them. Germline V gives CDR1 MDHEN, CDR2 SYDVKM. The CDR3 region is CASSRQLYSNQPQHF. For the CDR3, the DNA is TGTGCCAGCAGTAGGCAGTTATATAGCAATCAGCCCCAGCATTTT.

The chain recombines TRBV6-5 with TRBJ1-1; TRBD1 is a possible D gene (5 bases). The V gene lost 6 bases and the J gene lost 6 bases, with 14 bases spanning the gap. There are 13 residues in the CDR3. Looked up from germline, CDR1 is MNHEY and CDR2 is SVGAGI. CDR3 DNA sequence: TGTGCCAGCAGGAAGGGGCCCAACGCTGAAGCTTTCTTT. It yields the protein CASRKGPNAEAFF.

This chain's CDR3 is CASSQGSTAEKLFF. For the CDR3, the DNA is TGTGCCAGCAGCCAAGGAAGTACAGCCGAAAAACTGTTTTTT. V gene TRBV3-1 (or the pseudogene TRBV3-2) combines with J gene TRBJ1-4; D gene unclear. V was clipped by 1 base and J by 8 bases, with 11 bases between them. Per germline, CDR1 LGHDT and CDR2 YNNKEL (reference sequence). CDR3 length: 14 residues.

The chain is built from TRBV18 and TRBJ2-1; TRBD1 aligns across 7 bases. The J segment lost 6 bases and the V segment lost 5 bases, leaving 7 bases of the junction unmatched. The CDR3 covers 14 residues. Germline values: CDR1 KGHSH, CDR2 LQKENI. The CDR3 bases are TGTGCCAGCTCAGCCCTACAGGGGTCCAATGAGCAGTTCTTC. It encodes CASSALQGSNEQFF.

The rearrangement uses TRBV27 and TRBJ1-2; D unresolved. This CDR3 has 16 residues. V was cut by 8 bases and J by 1 base, with 20 bases left in between. CDR1 is MNHEY, CDR2 SMNVEV, per germline (reference sequence). The CDR3 DNA follows: TGTGCCAGCTCCCTTCATGGGCTAAAGAATAACTATGGCTACACCTTC. As protein: CASSLHGLKNNYGYTF.

The chain carries TRBV6-5 and TRBJ1-2; TRBD1 matches 7 bases. The CDR3 totals 16 residues. The trim removed 2 bases at V and 8 bases at J, leaving 14 bases unmatched. CDR1 MNHEY and CDR2 SVGAGI come from the germline V gene. This chain's CDR3 is CASSYPGQSGPGGYTF. The CDR3 bases are TGTGCCAGCAGTTACCCGGGACAGAGTGGACCGGGCGGCTACACCTTC.

The CDR3 spells CASSEGPYEQYF. In DNA, the CDR3 is TGTGCCAGCAGTGAGGGACCCTACGAGCAGTACTTC. The V and J genes are TRBV25-1 and TRBJ2-7; D could derive from TRBD1 or TRBD2 (5 bases each). Germline V gene lookup returns CDR1 MGHDK and CDR2 SYGVNS. The V end was cut by 3 bases, the J end by 2 bases, with 5 bases between. This CDR3 is 12 amino acids long.

This chain links TRBV6-1 with TRBJ2-1; unclear D gene. This CDR3 is 15 amino acids long. V lost 0 bases and J lost 2, with 8 bases in between. Germline values: CDR1 MNHNS, CDR2 SASEGT. For the CDR3, the DNA is TGTGCCAGCAGTGAAGCAGGCGGCGCCTACAATGAGCAGTTCTTC. It encodes CASSEAGGAYNEQFF.

The V gene is TRBV2, the J gene TRBJ1-2; 9 nucleotides line up with TRBD1. Germline V lookup: CDR1 SNHLY, CDR2 FYNNEI. After removal of 8 bases from V and 8 bases from J, the junction contained 6 bases not matched to a gene. The CDR3 spans 12 residues. The CDR3, as DNA: TGTGCCAGCGGGCGACAGGGGGTAGGCTACACCTTC. This translates into CASGRQGVGYTF.

This clone has a single count. This chain joins TRBV5-1 and TRBJ2-5; 8 bases map to TRBD2. The CDR3 is 15 residues long. Per the germline V gene, CDR1 is SGHRS and CDR2 is YFSETQ. V shed 3 bases, J shed 5 bases, and the junction held 9 bases outside the gene matches. CDR3 residues: CASSSQASGGETQYF. Written as DNA, the CDR3 is TGCGCCAGCAGCTCCCAAGCCTCGGGGGGGGAGACCCAGTACTTC.

The V gene is TRBV11-2, the J gene TRBJ2-3; TRBD2 matches at 8 bases. Germline lookup yields CDR1 SGHAT and CDR2 FQNNGV. The CDR3 runs to 16 residues. V was clipped by 8 bases and J by 1 base; unmatched bases: 11. CDR3 amino acids: CASENRARGGTDTQYF. DNA for the CDR3: TGTGCCAGCGAAAACCGGGCGCGGGGGGGCACAGATACGCAGTATTTT.

The genes are TRBV19 and TRBJ1-4, with D tentatively TRBD1 (6 bases). The CDR3 covers 15 residues. Per germline, CDR1 LNHDA and CDR2 SQIVND (reference sequence). Trimming pared 6 bases from V and 4 bases from J, leaving 15 bases between. In DNA form, the CDR3 reads TGTGCCAGTAGCCATACAGGGACCGATAATGAAAAACTGTTTTTT. Its protein is CASSHTGTDNEKLFF.

This rearrangement joins TRBV3-1 (or the pseudogene TRBV3-2) to TRBJ1-3, with 11 positions matching TRBD1. V shed 7 bases, J shed 0 bases, and the junction held 11 bases outside the gene matches. This CDR3 is built from 18 residues. CDR1 LGHDT and CDR2 YNNKEL come from the germline V gene (reference sequence). The CDR3, as DNA: TGTGCCAGCACCTTGGGACAGGGGGATATCGTCTCTGGAAACACCATATATTTT. Its protein is CASTLGQGDIVSGNTIYF.

The V gene is TRBV6-5, the J gene TRBJ1-5; maybe TRBD1 (5 bases). Germline V lookup: CDR1 MNHEY, CDR2 SVGAGI. V lost 2 bases to trimming and J lost 7 bases, with 12 bases between them. CDR3 length: 14 residues. For the CDR3, the DNA is TGTGCCAGCAGTTACGGGACGGGAGAACAGCCCCAGCATTTT. Translated: CASSYGTGEQPQHF.

The genes are TRBV6-1 and TRBJ2-6; 9 bases line up with TRBD1. With V trimmed by 3 bases and J by 1 base, 4 bases remained unmatched. This CDR3 has 17 amino acids. In germline, CDR1 is MNHNS, CDR2 SASEGT. This chain's CDR3 is CASSDGTGWSGANVLTF. DNA of the CDR3: TGTGCCAGCAGTGACGGGACAGGGTGGTCTGGGGCCAACGTCCTGACTTTC.

The chain links TRBV18 to TRBJ1-1, with no clear D. Germline V gives CDR1 KGHSH, CDR2 LQKENI. V lost 8 bases and J lost 6, with 19 bases in between. The CDR3 length is 14 residues. The CDR3, as DNA: TGTGCCAGCCGCGAAGTCGGGCGAGCCGCTGAAGCTTTCTTT. It codes for CASREVGRAAEAFF.

The rearrangement uses TRBV5-4 and TRBJ2-3, with 13 bases fitting TRBD2. Germline assignment: CDR1 SGHNT and CDR2 YYREEE (reference sequence). This CDR3 is built from 16 residues. V lost 0 bases and J lost 4; bases outside the gene matches: 2. CDR3 in DNA: TGTGCCAGCAGCTTGGGACTAGCGGGGGGTTCAGATACGCAGTATTTT. It is translated as CASSLGLAGGSDTQYF.

This chain connects TRBV6-5 to TRBJ1-1, with D possibly TRBD1 on 5 matching bases. The length of the CDR3 is 13 residues. The V gene's germline CDR1 is MNHEY and CDR2 SVGAGI. V was cut by 2 bases and J by 7 bases, with 11 bases left in between. This CDR3 reads CASSYTRGGEAFF. DNA for the CDR3: TGTGCCAGCAGTTACACGAGGGGAGGTGAAGCTTTCTTT.

The V gene is TRBV6-5, the J gene TRBJ1-5; maybe TRBD1 (5 bases). The ends were cut back, 2 bases at V and 7 bases at J, with 12 bases in the middle. Germline V CDR1 and CDR2: MNHEY, SVGAGI. The CDR3 runs 14 residues. CDR3 protein: CASSYMGVDQPQHF. CDR3 in DNA: TGTGCCAGCAGTTACATGGGGGTCGACCAGCCCCAGCATTTT.

This rearrangement joins TRBV7-3 to TRBJ1-2; a possible D gene is TRBD1 (6 bases). The length of the CDR3 is 12 residues. Germline lookup yields CDR1 SGHTA and CDR2 FQGTGA. The V end was cut by 2 bases, the J end by 11 bases, with 12 bases between. For the CDR3, the DNA is TGTGCCAGCAGCTTAGGGGGCAGTGAGTACACCTTC. It encodes CASSLGGSEYTF. Supplemented by reference TRBV7-3 and TRBJ1-2, the full variable domain reads GAGVSQTPSNKVTEKGKYVELRCDPISGHTALYWYRQSLGQGPEFLIYFQGTGAADDSGLPNDRFFAVRPEGSVSTLKIQRTERGDSAVYLCASSLGGSEYTFGSGTRLTVV.